This T cell receptor beta chain was profiled in a study of CD8+CD57+ T cells in acquired aplastic anemia. Study-level background: Sorted CD4+ and CD8+ cells gave a mean 3.2 ug DNA, range roughly 0.18 to 27.4 ug.

CD8+CD57+ cell expansion, shown by flow cytometry, had occurred in the patients selected for sequencing. Diagnosis of severe acquired aplastic anemia applied to all patients. By the time of blood sampling, patients had still received no therapy. A note on this clonotype: The antigen remains unidentified.

Overall study results and limits: Patients and controls shared over 25 CD8+ CDR3 sequences, which appeared highly expressed in patients and within their immunodominant clones.

V was cut by 6 bases and J by 7 bases, with 10 bases left in between. The CDR3 is 12 amino acids. Germline assignment: CDR1 SNHLY and CDR2 FYNNEI. Using genomic DNA as the template, TCR beta VDJ and CDR3 profiling was carried out. MiXCR, applied by TCRdb to the reads, yields one record per CDR3 protein. Altogether about 160,000 distinct CDR3 sequences are present, less than 60% being singletons, with the ten largest covering around 2.9%. The specimen was sorted CD4+, CD8+, or CD8+CD57+ T cells (not recorded which) from PBMCs. V gene TRBV2 combines with J gene TRBJ1-3, with D unclear. This clonotype was sampled from a human donor with aplastic anemia. DNA for the CDR3: TGTGCCAGCAGCTTCGGACTGAACACCATATATTTT. Residues: CASSFGLNTIYF.